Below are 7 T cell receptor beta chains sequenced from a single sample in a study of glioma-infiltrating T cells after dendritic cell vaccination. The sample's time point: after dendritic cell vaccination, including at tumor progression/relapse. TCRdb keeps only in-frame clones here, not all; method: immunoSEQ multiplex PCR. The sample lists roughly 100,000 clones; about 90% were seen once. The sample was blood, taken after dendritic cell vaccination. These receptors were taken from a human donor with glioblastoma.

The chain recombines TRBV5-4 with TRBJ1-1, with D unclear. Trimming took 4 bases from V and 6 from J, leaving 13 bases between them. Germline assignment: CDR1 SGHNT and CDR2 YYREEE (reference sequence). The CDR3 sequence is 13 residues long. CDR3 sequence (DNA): TGTGCCAGCAGCCCGACCCGGGGATCTGAAGCTTTCTTT. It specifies CASSPTRGSEAFF. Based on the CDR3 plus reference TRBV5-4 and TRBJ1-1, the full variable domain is ETGVTQSPTHLIKTRGQQVTLRCSSQSGHNTVSWYQQALGQGPQFIFQYYREEENGRGNFPPRFSGLQFPNYSSELNVNALELDDSALYLCASSPTRGSEAFFGQGTRLTVV.

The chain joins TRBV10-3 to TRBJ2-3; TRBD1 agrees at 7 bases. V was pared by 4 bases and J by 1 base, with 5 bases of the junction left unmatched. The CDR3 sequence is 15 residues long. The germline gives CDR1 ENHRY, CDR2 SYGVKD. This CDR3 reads CAISGQGSGTDTQYF. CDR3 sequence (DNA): TGTGCCATCAGTGGACAGGGAAGTGGCACAGATACGCAGTATTTT.

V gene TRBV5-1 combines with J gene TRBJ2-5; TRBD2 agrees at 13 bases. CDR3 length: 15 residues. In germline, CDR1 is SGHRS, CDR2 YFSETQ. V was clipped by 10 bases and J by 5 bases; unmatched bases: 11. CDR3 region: CALELAGGPGETQYF. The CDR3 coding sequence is TGCGCCCTGGAACTAGCGGGGGGGCCAGGGGAGACCCAGTACTTC.

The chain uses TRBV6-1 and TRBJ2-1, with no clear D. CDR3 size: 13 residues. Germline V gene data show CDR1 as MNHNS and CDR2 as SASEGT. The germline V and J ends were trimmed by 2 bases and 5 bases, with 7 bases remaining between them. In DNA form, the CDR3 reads TGTGCCAGCAGTGAATCTAGGAACAATGAGCAGTTCTTC. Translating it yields CASSESRNNEQFF.

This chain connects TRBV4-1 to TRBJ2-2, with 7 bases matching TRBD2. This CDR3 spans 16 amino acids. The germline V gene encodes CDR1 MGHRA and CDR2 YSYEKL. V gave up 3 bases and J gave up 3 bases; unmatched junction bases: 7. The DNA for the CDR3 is TGCGCCAGCAGCCAGAGGCTAGCGGAGGACACCGGGGAGCTGTTTTTT. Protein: CASSQRLAEDTGELFF.

The CDR3 DNA is TGTGCCAGCAGTACAAAGACAGGGTCGGTCGCTGAAGCTTTCTTT. This encodes CASSTKTGSVAEAFF. V usage is TRBV6-1 and J usage is TRBJ1-1; 7 bases map to TRBD1. V lost 5 bases, J lost 6 bases, and 12 bases stayed unmatched. CDR3 length: 15 residues. Germline V gene lookup returns CDR1 MNHNS and CDR2 SASEGT.

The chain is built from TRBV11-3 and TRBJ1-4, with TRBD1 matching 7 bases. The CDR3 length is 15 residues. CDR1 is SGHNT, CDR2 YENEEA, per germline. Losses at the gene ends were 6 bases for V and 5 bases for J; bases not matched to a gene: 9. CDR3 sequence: CASRYRDRENEKLFF. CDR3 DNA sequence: TGTGCCAGCAGGTACCGGGACAGAGAAAATGAAAAACTGTTTTTT.